These 18 T cell receptor beta chains came from one sample sequenced in a study of blood T cell repertoires in COVID-19. Assay: immunoSEQ multiplex PCR; the TCRdb copy retains only in-frame clones and omits some. The sample contains a few hundred thousand clones, approximately 84% of which appear only once. Sequenced sample: peripheral blood. These receptors were obtained from a woman between 25 and 40 years old who had recovered from COVID-19.

This clone came up once. The CDR3 here is CASSYQQGSYEQYF. For the CDR3, the DNA is TGCGCCAGCAGCTACCAACAGGGGTCCTACGAGCAGTACTTC. V and J are TRBV5-1 and TRBJ2-7; 7 bases are a match to TRBD1. J lost 1 base, V lost 3 bases, and 4 bases had no gene match. The CDR3 covers 14 residues. CDR1 is SGHRS, CDR2 YFSETQ, per germline.

The chain is built from TRBV6-4 and TRBJ1-1, with 8 bases identical to TRBD1. Trimming took 7 bases from V and 4 from J; bases not matched to a gene: 11. The CDR3 is 15 residues long. From germline, CDR1 is MRHNA and CDR2 SNTAGT. CDR3 in DNA: TGTGCCAGCACCCGGAACAGGGGGGCAGGCACTGAAGCTTTCTTT. Translating it yields CASTRNRGAGTEAFF.

The DNA of the CDR3 is TGTGCCAGCAGCTTAACTAGCGGGTTGTACAATGAGCAGTTCTTC. This translates into CASSLTSGLYNEQFF. The chain joins TRBV7-9 to TRBJ2-1, with 9 bases matching TRBD2. The J segment lost 4 bases and the V segment lost 2 bases, leaving 3 bases of the junction unmatched. The CDR3 totals 15 residues. From germline, CDR1 is SEHNR and CDR2 FQNEAQ (reference sequence).

This chain uses TRBV6-2 or TRBV6-3 with TRBJ2-2; 7 positions agree with TRBD2. Germline loops: CDR1 MNHEY, CDR2 SVGEGT. The CDR3 runs to 12 residues. After removal of 6 bases from V and 10 bases from J, the junction contained 5 bases not matched to a gene. The CDR3 here is CASSRGRAELFF. Written as DNA, the CDR3 is TGTGCCAGCAGCCGCGGGAGAGCGGAGCTGTTTTTT.

The chain uses TRBV11-2 and TRBJ2-7; 10 bases align to TRBD2. Germline loops: CDR1 SGHAT, CDR2 FQNNGV. The CDR3 extends over 13 amino acids. After removal of 5 bases from V and 6 bases from J, the junction contained 4 bases not matched to a gene. CDR3 loop: CASSLAGDGEQYF. In nucleotides, the CDR3 is TGTGCCAGCAGCCTAGCGGGAGACGGCGAGCAGTACTTC.

This clone was counted a single time. The rearrangement joins TRBV7-8 to TRBJ2-2; 11 bases map to TRBD2. Germline values: CDR1 SGHVS, CDR2 FQNEAQ. The trim removed 4 bases at V and 1 base at J, leaving 11 bases unmatched. This CDR3 spans 19 amino acids. The CDR3 sequence: CASSSAGLAGGGNTGELFF. In DNA form, the CDR3 reads TGTGCCAGCAGCTCCGCCGGGCTAGCGGGGGGTGGGAACACCGGGGAGCTGTTTTTT.

V is TRBV7-2 and J is TRBJ2-1; TRBD2 aligns across 8 bases. The trim removed 5 bases at V and 7 bases at J, leaving 13 bases unmatched. The germline gives CDR1 SGHTA, CDR2 FQGNSA. The CDR3 runs 16 residues. CDR3: CASSPQSGRAQNEQFF. CDR3 coding DNA: TGTGCCAGCAGCCCACAATCCGGGAGGGCCCAAAATGAGCAGTTCTTC.

This clone came up a few times. The rearrangement links TRBV2 to TRBJ2-3; D might be TRBD2 (5 bases). Germline CDR1 reads SNHLY; CDR2 reads FYNNEI. This CDR3 is built from 13 residues. Trimming left V 6 bases short and J 0 bases short, with 7 bases between. The CDR3 region has the DNA TGTGCCAGCAGAGAGGGCAGCACAGATACGCAGTATTTT. This encodes CASREGSTDTQYF.

This clone was detected only once. The chain couples TRBV29-1 to TRBJ2-1, with TRBD2 identical over 13 bases. V lost 3 bases, J lost 10 bases, and 9 bases stayed unmatched. Germline values: CDR1 SQVTM, CDR2 ANQGSEA. This CDR3 is 15 amino acids long. In nucleotides, the CDR3 is TGCAGCGTTGACGCCGGGACTAGCGGGGAGGAGGAGCAGTTCTTC. Protein product: CSVDAGTSGEEEQFF.

V gene TRBV28 combines with J gene TRBJ2-3; 11 bases are shared with TRBD1. With V trimmed by 4 bases and J by 5 bases, 2 bases remained unmatched. This CDR3 contains 14 residues. Per germline, CDR1 MDHEN and CDR2 SYDVKM. The CDR3 bases are TGTGCCAGCAGTTCGGGACAGGGGGAAGATACGCAGTATTTT. This sequence encodes CASSSGQGEDTQYF.

The chain couples TRBV25-1 to TRBJ2-7; 7 bases map to TRBD2. This CDR3 spans 14 amino acids. CDR1 is MGHDK and CDR2 is SYGVNS in the germline V gene. V lost 2 bases to trimming and J lost 1 base; unmatched junction nucleotides: 2. CDR3 residues: CASSEGGGSYEQYF. The CDR3 DNA is TGTGCCAGCAGTGAAGGGGGGGGGTCCTACGAGCAGTACTTC.

J is TRBJ2-2 and V is TRBV29-1, with 8 bases aligning to TRBD1. This CDR3 comprises 16 residues. From germline, CDR1 is SQVTM and CDR2 ANQGSEA. The junction had 8 bases not matched to a gene; V was cut back by 1 base and J by 4 bases. The CDR3 nucleotides read TGCAGCGTTGAAGGTCAGACAGGGGTCGGCACCGGGGAGCTGTTTTTT. Its protein product is CSVEGQTGVGTGELFF.

This chain connects TRBV5-1 to TRBJ1-3; the D gene is possibly TRBD1 (5 bases). Germline CDR1 is SGHRS and CDR2 is YFSETQ. V lost 4 bases, J lost 5 bases, and 13 bases lay in between. The CDR3 is 14 residues long. The CDR3 reads CASSPGGTRNTIYF. In nucleotides, the CDR3 is TGCGCCAGCAGCCCTGGGGGGACCCGAAACACCATATATTTT.

The chain joins TRBV19 to TRBJ2-3; 10 nucleotides line up with TRBD2. Trimming removed 6 bases from V and 2 bases from J; junction bases left unmatched: 2. CDR3 length equals 14 residues. Germline V gene lookup returns CDR1 LNHDA and CDR2 SQIVND (reference sequence). The CDR3 DNA follows: TGTGCCAGTAGCACTAGCGGGACCACAGATACGCAGTATTTT. Protein: CASSTSGTTDTQYF.

The genes are TRBV20-1 and TRBJ2-7, with D perhaps matching TRBD2 (6 bases). V lost 3 bases, J lost 7 bases, and 16 bases lay in between. CDR1 and CDR2 from the germline V gene are DFQATT and SNEGSKA (reference sequence). CDR3 length: 13 residues. The CDR3 here is CSASKELAWEQYF. CDR3 sequence (DNA): TGCAGTGCTAGTAAAGAGCTAGCGTGGGAGCAGTACTTC.

V and J are TRBV29-1 and TRBJ2-3, with 7 nucleotides matching TRBD2. This CDR3 contains 14 residues. Germline CDR1 reads SQVTM; CDR2 reads ANQGSEA. Germline trimming cut 4 bases from V and 2 bases from J; bases unmatched to any gene: 6. As DNA, the CDR3 is TGCAGCGTTGTTTTAGCGGGCCCCACAGATACGCAGTATTTT. Translation: CSVVLAGPTDTQYF.

In the case of this clone: Other DNA variants within this sample encode the same CDR3. The rearrangement joins TRBV30 to TRBJ1-2; weak D call: TRBD1 (5 bases). This CDR3 has 12 amino acids. V was pared by 4 bases and J by 2 bases, with 8 bases between. Germline V CDR1 and CDR2: GTSNPN, SVGIG (reference sequence). CDR3 DNA: TGTGCCTGGACTACAGGCAACTATGGCTACACCTTC. Its protein is CAWTTGNYGYTF. The entire variable domain, with the rest obtained from reference TRBV30 and TRBJ1-2, is as follows: SQTIHQWPATLVQPVGSPLSLECTVEGTSNPNLYWYRQAAGRGLQLLFYSVGIGQISSEVPQNLSASRPQDRQFILSSKKLLLSDSGFYLCAWTTGNYGYTFGSGTRLTVV.

The chain couples TRBV28 to TRBJ1-6; maybe TRBD1 (5 bases). V lost 2 bases and J lost 11, with 13 bases in between. The germline V gene has CDR1 MDHEN and CDR2 SYDVKM. This CDR3 region has 14 residues. CDR3 residues: CASSLVGGGTPLHF. The CDR3 region has the DNA TGTGCCAGCAGTTTAGTGGGGGGAGGGACACCCCTCCACTTT. Full variable domain (missing parts from reference TRBV28 and TRBJ1-6): DVKVTQSSRYLVKRTGEKVFLECVQDMDHENMFWYRQDPGLGLRLIYFSYDVKMKEKGDIPEGYSVSREKKERFSLILESASTNQTSMYLCASSLVGGGTPLHFGNGTRLTVT.